The 27 T cell receptor beta chains presented below share a single source sample, sequenced in a study of response to subunit inactivated influenza vaccine. TCRdb itself ran the RT-PCR reads through MiXCR, one entry per CDR3 protein. The sample records 150,000 to 200,000 distinct CDR3 sequences, around 11% being singletons. The source was CD8+ T cells sorted from PBMCs, collected around 25 months after vaccination. These receptors all stem from a man between 50 and 75 years old who received an inactivated influenza vaccine.

This clonotype has more than one count but fewer than ten. The rearrangement joins TRBV28 to TRBJ2-7, with 7 bases identical to TRBD2. V dropped 8 bases and J dropped 6; count of bases not matched to a gene: 13. This CDR3 has 14 amino acids. From germline, CDR1 is MDHEN and CDR2 SYDVKM. For the CDR3, the DNA is TGTGCCAGCTTAAGACCGGGAGGTGTCCCCGAGCAGTACTTC. Translated, it gives CASLRPGGVPEQYF.

The CDR3 sequence: CSVTGTSGADEQFF. For the CDR3, the DNA is TGCAGCGTTACCGGGACTAGCGGGGCGGATGAGCAGTTCTTC. V gene TRBV29-1 combines with J gene TRBJ2-1; 13 bases agree with TRBD2. Germline trimming cut 5 bases from V and 8 bases from J; bases unmatched to any gene: 6. The germline CDR1 and CDR2 sequences are SQVTM and ANQGSEA. The CDR3 covers 14 residues.

This clonotype was counted many times. The V and J genes are TRBV4-1 and TRBJ1-1; D possibly corresponds to TRBD1 (6 bases). CDR3 length equals 15 residues. V lost 1 base, J lost 2 bases, and 11 bases lay in between. Germline CDR1 and CDR2: MGHRA and YSYEKL. The DNA for the CDR3 is TGCGCCAGCAGCCAAGCAGGGGACCTCAACACTGAAGCTTTCTTT. This translates into CASSQAGDLNTEAFF.

The V and J genes are TRBV6-2 or TRBV6-3 and TRBJ2-1, with D tentatively TRBD1 or TRBD2 (6 bases each). In germline, CDR1 is MNHEY, CDR2 SVGEGT. Trimming removed 1 base from V and 2 bases from J, with 18 bases in between. This CDR3 spans 18 amino acids. The CDR3 DNA is TGTGCCAGCAGTTACTTCGGGGTCAACAGGGAGGCCTACAATGAGCAGTTCTTC. As protein: CASSYFGVNREAYNEQFF.

This clonotype was observed many times. J is TRBJ2-3 and V is TRBV5-1; TRBD1 matches 11 bases. The CDR3 is made up of 17 amino acids. Germline CDR1 is SGHRS and CDR2 is YFSETQ. The V segment lost 2 bases and the J segment 4 bases; nucleotides outside the gene matches: 9. This chain's CDR3 is CASSFAPGQGVSDTQYF. DNA of the CDR3: TGCGCCAGCAGCTTTGCCCCGGGACAGGGGGTCTCAGATACGCAGTATTTT.

The chain uses TRBV4-1 and TRBJ2-7, with D possibly being TRBD1 (6 bases). V lost 0 bases and J 3 bases, leaving 12 bases between the germline ends. The germline CDR1 and CDR2 sequences are MGHRA and YSYEKL. The CDR3 has 15 residues. As DNA, the CDR3 is TGCGCCAGCAGCCAAGAGGGACATGGGGTCTACGAGCAGTACTTC. Translation gives CASSQEGHGVYEQYF.

This clonotype was counted at least ten times. In DNA form, the CDR3 reads TGTGCCAGCAGCCCTTACTGGGGTGGAGGTAATGAGCAGTTCTTC. This encodes CASSPYWGGGNEQFF. This chain uses TRBV9 with TRBJ2-1, with a weak D call TRBD2 (5 bases). Germline V gene sequence: CDR1 SGDLS, CDR2 YYNGEE. V was cut by 4 bases and J by 7 bases, with 18 bases left in between. The CDR3 is 15 amino acids.

This clonotype came up many times. V is TRBV15 and J is TRBJ2-3; D remains ambiguous. This CDR3 comprises 15 residues. The germline V gene encodes CDR1 LNHNV and CDR2 YYDKDF (reference sequence). Trimming pared 1 base from V and 0 bases from J, leaving 8 bases between. The chain's CDR3 is CATSRGATSTDTQYF. The CDR3 nucleotides are TGTGCCACCAGCAGAGGAGCCACGAGCACAGATACGCAGTATTTT.

This chain connects TRBV7-2 to TRBJ2-7, with D maybe TRBD1 (5 bases). CDR1 is SGHTA and CDR2 is FQGNSA in the germline V gene. V was cut by 5 bases and J by 6 bases, with 17 bases left in between. The CDR3 extends over 14 amino acids. The chain's CDR3 is CASSPPAYRSEQYF. CDR3 in DNA: TGTGCCAGCAGCCCCCCGGCCTACAGGTCCGAGCAGTACTTC.

This clonotype was detected a few times. The V gene is TRBV27, the J gene TRBJ2-1; the match to TRBD1 covers 8 bases. With V trimmed by 3 bases and J by 0 bases, 4 bases remained unmatched. The CDR3 has 16 residues. The germline gives CDR1 MNHEY, CDR2 SMNVEV (reference sequence). The CDR3 sequence: CASSLRDRGSYNEQFF. CDR3 DNA: TGTGCCAGCAGTTTGAGAGACAGGGGCTCCTACAATGAGCAGTTCTTC.

The chain uses TRBV7-9 and TRBJ2-3, with D perhaps matching TRBD2 (7 bases). The CDR3 is 16 residues long. V dropped 4 bases and J dropped 3 bases, with 17 bases sitting between them. Looked up from germline, CDR1 is SEHNR and CDR2 is FQNEAQ (reference sequence). The DNA for the CDR3 is TGTGCCAGCAGCTACTGGGAGGGGGGGCCAACAGATACGCAGTATTTT. The encoded protein is CASSYWEGGPTDTQYF.

This clonotype has a handful of counts. The genes are TRBV6-1 and TRBJ1-5; no firm D call. The CDR3 loop spans 16 amino acids. V lost 2 bases and J 2 bases, leaving 13 bases between the germline ends. CDR1 is MNHNS, CDR2 SASEGT, per germline. The CDR3 DNA reads TGTGCCAGCAGTGAAATTTCGGCGAGGGGCAATCAGCCCCAGCATTTT. This sequence encodes CASSEISARGNQPQHF.

This clonotype came up a few times. The gene calls are TRBV20-1 and TRBJ2-1, with TRBD2 identical over 7 bases. V lost 1 base and J lost 6; bases outside the gene matches: 6. Germline lookup yields CDR1 DFQATT and CDR2 SNEGSKA (reference sequence). The CDR3 loop spans 14 amino acids. The CDR3 here is CSARGLALGNEQFF. CDR3 sequence (DNA): TGCAGTGCTAGAGGACTAGCTCTCGGCAATGAGCAGTTCTTC.

This clonotype has just a few counts. The chain links TRBV5-8 to TRBJ2-3; 10 nucleotides line up with TRBD2. The CDR3 contains 16 residues. V dropped 4 bases and J dropped 2; count of bases not matched to a gene: 7. Germline V gene lookup returns CDR1 SGHTS and CDR2 YDEGEE. Here the CDR3 DNA reads TGTGCCAGCAGCGACACTACTAGCGGGGACACAGATACGCAGTATTTT. Encoded protein: CASSDTTSGDTDTQYF.

This clonotype was detected a few times. CDR3 loop: CASSIPGQMSREYEQYF. As DNA, the CDR3 is TGTGCCAGCAGCATCCCGGGACAGATGAGCCGCGAGTACGAGCAGTACTTC. The chain recombines TRBV21-1 with TRBJ2-7; the table names TRBD1, a call not compared with the DNA. TRBV21-1 is marked as a pseudogene. The CDR3 covers 17 residues.

There are many counts of this clonotype. The J gene is TRBJ2-1, the V gene TRBV18; 14 bases match TRBD2. The CDR3 spans 18 residues. Germline V gene data show CDR1 as KGHSH and CDR2 as LQKENI. V trimming: 3 bases; J trimming: 0 bases; junction bases outside the gene matches: 4. CDR3 protein: CASSPGLAGASSYNEQFF. The CDR3 DNA sequence: TGTGCCAGCTCACCGGGACTAGCGGGGGCCAGCTCCTACAATGAGCAGTTCTTC.

This clonotype was picked up many times. J is TRBJ2-4 and V is TRBV6-1; 10 bases are a match to TRBD1. This CDR3 is 17 amino acids long. V lost 7 bases and J lost 2; bases outside the gene matches: 11. CDR1 is MNHNS, CDR2 SASEGT, per germline. The CDR3 DNA is TGTGCCAGCACCAGACGGGGGACAGGGGTCCCCAAAAACATTCAGTACTTC. Translation gives CASTRRGTGVPKNIQYF.

The chain carries TRBV19 and TRBJ1-5, with D uncertain. The CDR3 has 13 residues. Trimming pared 1 base from V and 6 bases from J, leaving 7 bases between. CDR1 is LNHDA, CDR2 SQIVND, per germline (reference sequence). CDR3 residues: CASSIVSPQPQHF. The DNA for the CDR3 is TGTGCCAGTAGTATAGTGTCTCCTCAGCCCCAGCATTTT.

This clonotype was counted a few times. This chain links TRBV28 with TRBJ2-3; a weak D match, TRBD2 (5 bases). The V end was cut by 7 bases, the J end by 2 bases, with 16 bases between. Germline V lookup: CDR1 MDHEN, CDR2 SYDVKM. The CDR3 is 15 residues long. The CDR3 DNA follows: TGTGCCAGCAACGATGGGAGATCCCTCACAGATACGCAGTATTTT. Encoded protein: CASNDGRSLTDTQYF.

The chain joins TRBV15 to TRBJ2-4; D is perhaps TRBD2 (5 bases). The V gene lost 1 base and the J gene lost 0 bases, with 16 bases spanning the gap. The germline gives CDR1 LNHNV, CDR2 YYDKDF (reference sequence). There are 18 residues in the CDR3. The CDR3 coding sequence is TGTGCCACCAGCAGAGGTCGGGGAGAAAACTTAGCCAAAAACATTCAGTACTTC. This encodes CATSRGRGENLAKNIQYF.

This clonotype occurred a few times. The rearrangement links TRBV15 to TRBJ2-7; no reliable D call. This CDR3 has 15 amino acids. Between the trimmed V and J ends, which lost 5 bases and 0 bases, there was a span of 14 bases. Germline-derived CDR1 and CDR2 are LNHNV and YYDKDF (reference sequence). CDR3 nucleotide sequence: TGTGCCACCAGCCCCGATGGGTCCCCCTCCTACGAGCAGTACTTC. Protein: CATSPDGSPSYEQYF.

This clonotype was found many times. V is TRBV7-8 and J is TRBJ2-7, with TRBD1 matching 9 bases. The length of the CDR3 is 17 residues. The germline CDR1 and CDR2 sequences are SGHVS and FQNEAQ. V lost 5 bases and J lost 3; bases outside the gene matches: 14. CDR3 protein: CASSHNPRTGEDYEQYF. As DNA, the CDR3 is TGTGCCAGCAGCCACAACCCTCGGACAGGGGAAGACTACGAGCAGTACTTC.

This clonotype has only a few counts. This chain connects TRBV12-3 or TRBV12-4 to TRBJ1-1, with no clear D. V was shortened by 1 base and J by 3 bases, with 9 bases between the two germline ends. This CDR3 is 14 amino acids long. The CDR3 sequence is CASSLGRQYTEAFF. CDR3 nucleotides: TGTGCCAGCAGTTTAGGGCGTCAGTACACTGAAGCTTTCTTT.

In its sample, this clonotype was seen many times. The rearrangement joins TRBV5-1 to TRBJ2-7; TRBD1 might be the D (5 bases). V was trimmed by 1 base and J by 3 bases, leaving 20 bases between them. The CDR3 loop spans 17 amino acids. CDR1 is SGHRS and CDR2 is YFSETQ in the germline V gene. The CDR3: CASSLTGNHLRGYEQYF. In DNA form, the CDR3 reads TGCGCCAGCAGCTTGACAGGAAACCATTTAAGAGGCTACGAGCAGTACTTC. Based on the CDR3 plus reference TRBV5-1 and TRBJ2-7, the full variable domain is KAGVTQTPRYLIKTRGQQVTLSCSPISGHRSVSWYQQTPGQGLQFLFEYFSETQRNKGNFPGRFSGRQFSNSRSEMNVSTLELGDSALYLCASSLTGNHLRGYEQYFGPGTRLTVT.

This clonotype was detected many times. The J gene is TRBJ2-7, the V gene TRBV4-3; 8 bases map to TRBD1. This CDR3 comprises 17 residues. Germline V gene lookup returns CDR1 LGHNA and CDR2 YSLEER. Germline trimming cut 0 bases from V and 0 bases from J; bases unmatched to any gene: 7. In DNA form, the CDR3 reads TGCGCCAGCAGCCAAGACGCAAGGGACAGGAGCTCCTACGAGCAGTACTTC. This codes for CASSQDARDRSSYEQYF.

The J gene is TRBJ2-2, the V gene TRBV7-2; 8 bases fit TRBD1. Germline CDR1 is SGHTA and CDR2 is FQGNSA. V trimming: 2 bases; J trimming: 5 bases; junction bases outside the gene matches: 13. This CDR3 is 18 amino acids long. In DNA form, the CDR3 reads TGTGCCAGCAGCTTAACGCCAGGACAGGGACTTAGGACCGGGGAGCTGTTTTTT. Translated: CASSLTPGQGLRTGELFF.

This clonotype was seen only a few times. This chain links TRBV27 with TRBJ2-7; 10 nucleotides match TRBD2. The trim removed 0 bases at V and 4 bases at J, leaving 6 bases unmatched. CDR1 is MNHEY, CDR2 SMNVEV, per germline (reference sequence). This CDR3 region has 16 residues. In DNA form, the CDR3 reads TGTGCCAGCAGTTTATCGTCACTAGCGGGATTGTACGAGCAGTACTTC. Amino acids: CASSLSSLAGLYEQYF.